This T cell receptor beta chain was recovered during a study of regulatory T cells in long-lasting Graves disease. The germline V gene encodes CDR1 MDHEN and CDR2 SYDVKM. V lost 6 bases, J lost 4 bases, and 11 bases stayed unmatched. CDR3 length: 15 residues. As for this clonotype: Its antigen remains unidentified.

Time point described: persistent/refractory GD, antithyroid drugs over 5 years with positive TRAb. From PBMCs, RNA was extracted and then used to make the TCR library. Overall study findings and caveats: Persistent Graves' patients showed a TCR diversity that was lower than that of newly diagnosed ones. Accuracy may have been reduced by the small sample size. The study found TRBV28, TRBJ1-2 and TRBJ2-5 favored in persistent disease. In persistent patients, shared public clonotypes (under 3,000) outnumbered those in new patients (about 970).

Arm-PCR of CDR3 regions with iRepertoire HTBI primers generated TCR beta libraries. A single record per CDR3 protein comes from TCRdb applying MiXCR to the multiplex PCR reads. The top ten hold 7.8% of the sample, which has around 500,000 distinct CDR3 sequences, roughly 20% seen once. This TCR derives from a female donor with Graves disease. The source was peripheral blood mononuclear cells (PBMCs), collected when the disease was refractory, from a patient treated with antithyroid drugs. This chain uses TRBV28 with TRBJ1-2; TRBD1 matches at 7 bases. CDR3 protein: CASSRTGRMSYGYTF. The CDR3 DNA reads as TGTGCCAGCAGCCGGACAGGTCGGATGAGCTATGGCTACACCTTC.